The text below deals with one TCR beta chain. The antigen is undetermined. The sample belongs to a study of identical twins. General study results and limits: Some out-of-frame alpha sequences were shared by twins, and these showed excess low generation probability. Beta out-of-frame sequences showed weaker excess twin sharing.

Template switching added a universal primer binding site, and final cDNA carried unique molecular identifiers. TCRdb re-derived calls from the 5' RACE reads in MiXCR, one entry per CDR3 protein. The sample carries 1.5 million to 2 million distinct CDR3 sequences, about 30% recorded once. Unmatched junction bases numbered 6, after V lost 0 bases and J lost 4 bases. Per the germline V gene, CDR1 is SGDLS and CDR2 is YYNGEE. The CDR3 is 17 amino acids. This TCR derives from a newborn girl in good health. This sequence joins TRBV9 and TRBJ2-1; 11 positions agree with TRBD2. The material sequenced was cord blood. The CDR3 DNA follows: TGTGCCAGCAGCGTAGTAGGGGGACTAGCGGCTTACAATGAGCAGTTCTTC. This gives the protein CASSVVGGLAAYNEQFF.